The next 26 T cell receptor beta chains were all read from a single sample in a study of control samples from healthy donors and cancer patients (dated by TCRdb to about 2020). The method was the immunoSEQ multiplex PCR assay. The source is immuneACCESS, and TCRdb retained only in-frame sequences with V and J called. Part of the clones is not carried over; for the studies checked, unresolved V genes explain less than half of this, and the remainder is unexplained. The sample table records roughly 49,000 clones; around nine tenths of these occur just once. In total, the top ten clones hold just under 0.8% of the sample. The sample comprised PBMCs. Source of these receptors: a man under 40 with colorectal cancer.

The chain has TRBV11-3 and TRBJ2-1; 10 bases agree with TRBD2. The ends lost 5 bases at V and 5 bases at J; junction bases unmatched: 6. The CDR3 has 15 amino acids. Germline loops: CDR1 SGHNT, CDR2 YENEEA. CDR3: CASSPSGGAHNEQFF. DNA for the CDR3: TGTGCCAGCAGCCCAAGCGGGGGGGCTCACAATGAGCAGTTCTTC.

This chain uses TRBV5-6 with TRBJ1-4; 7 bases are shared with TRBD1. The CDR3 has 15 residues. CDR1 is SGHDT and CDR2 is YYEEEE in the germline V gene. The V gene end was trimmed by 5 bases and the J gene end by 0 bases; junction bases not matched to a gene: 4. The CDR3 loop reads CASSYGTATNEKLFF. CDR3 nucleotides: TGTGCCAGCAGTTACGGGACAGCAACTAATGAAAAACTGTTTTTT.

A remark on this clone: Different DNA sequences within this sample yield the same CDR3. The rearrangement uses TRBV7-2 and TRBJ1-3; D unclear. The V gene lost 5 bases and the J gene lost 0 bases, with 8 bases spanning the gap. CDR3 size: 14 residues. Germline lookup yields CDR1 SGHTA and CDR2 FQGNSA. The CDR3 sequence is CASSPQNSGNTIYF. CDR3 DNA sequence: TGTGCCAGCAGCCCCCAGAACTCTGGAAACACCATATATTTT. The whole variable domain, filled in from reference TRBV7-2 and TRBJ1-3, reads GAGVSQSPSNKVTEKGKDVELRCDPISGHTALYWYRQSLGQGLEFLIYFQGNSAPDKSGLPSDRFSAERTGGSVSTLTIQRTQQEDSAVYLCASSPQNSGNTIYFGEGSWLTVV.

The rearrangement links TRBV18 to TRBJ1-3; D gene uncertain. Germline V gives CDR1 KGHSH, CDR2 LQKENI. The CDR3 consists of 12 residues. V was cut by 2 bases and J by 6 bases, with 5 bases left in between. CDR3 bases: TGTGCCAGCTCACCAGGGGAAAACACCATATATTTT. Protein product: CASSPGENTIYF.

This clone was counted once. The chain joins TRBV12-3 or TRBV12-4 to TRBJ1-1; D gene ambiguous. Deletions cut 5 bases from V and 3 bases from J, with 10 bases between. The CDR3 totals 13 residues. The CDR3 DNA is TGTGCCAGCAGTCGGCGGGGAGACACTGAAGCTTTCTTT. It encodes CASSRRGDTEAFF.

The V and J genes are TRBV9 and TRBJ1-2; TRBD1 might be the D (5 bases). CDR3 length: 16 amino acids. Germline CDR1 is SGDLS and CDR2 is YYNGEE. V lost 3 bases to trimming and J lost 3 bases, with 18 bases between them. The CDR3 sequence: CASSDGTHEGDYGYTF. CDR3 DNA: TGTGCCAGCAGCGACGGGACCCACGAAGGGGACTATGGCTACACCTTC.

As for this clone: A read error may account for a junction end that differs from germline. This CDR3 is CASTYRGGLANEKLFF. The CDR3 DNA is TGTGCCAGCACTTACAGGGGGGGGTTAGCTAATGAAAAACTGTTTTTT. The chain is built from TRBV6-5 and TRBJ1-4; 8 bases agree with TRBD1. Germline loops: CDR1 MNHEY, CDR2 SVGAGI. There are 16 residues in the CDR3.

This chain links TRBV6-5 with TRBJ1-1; tentative D call: TRBD1 (5 bases). Per germline, CDR1 MNHEY and CDR2 SVGAGI. With 2 bases removed from V and 1 base from J, the gap between germline ends came to 11 bases. This CDR3 is 15 amino acids long. This CDR3 is CASSYNPQGNTEAFF. Written as DNA, the CDR3 is TGTGCCAGCAGTTACAACCCCCAGGGGAACACTGAAGCTTTCTTT.

The rearrangement joins TRBV11-2 to TRBJ1-1; D is uncertain. V lost 1 base, J lost 1 base, and 7 bases lay in between. CDR3 size: 14 residues. Germline CDR1 SGHAT, CDR2 FQNNGV. The CDR3 DNA reads TGTGCCAGCAGCTTAGTTTCACGGAACACTGAAGCTTTCTTT. Its translation is CASSLVSRNTEAFF.

The chain is built from TRBV6-2 or TRBV6-3 and TRBJ2-3; tentative D call: TRBD2 (6 bases). Germline lookup yields CDR1 MNHEY and CDR2 SVGEGT. This CDR3 contains 17 residues. Between the trimmed V and J ends, which lost 4 bases and 1 base, there was a span of 18 bases. Here the CDR3 reads CASSSPGLKLGTDTQYF. The DNA of the CDR3 is TGTGCCAGCAGTTCTCCGGGACTTAAGTTGGGCACAGATACGCAGTATTTT.

The rearrangement links TRBV3-1 (or the pseudogene TRBV3-2) to TRBJ2-1, with TRBD1 as a possible D gene (6 bases). CDR1 and CDR2 (germline): LGHDT, YNNKEL (reference sequence). CDR3 size: 16 residues. V was cut by 4 bases and J by 0 bases, with 13 bases left in between. The CDR3 loop is CASSPGTISSYNEQFF. The CDR3 DNA reads as TGTGCCAGCAGCCCAGGGACAATCAGCTCCTACAATGAGCAGTTCTTC.

This chain connects TRBV7-2 to TRBJ2-3; D is ambiguous. V lost 11 bases, J lost 0 bases, and 18 bases lay in between. In germline, CDR1 is SGHTA, CDR2 FQGNSA. The CDR3 extends over 15 amino acids. CDR3 coding DNA: TGTGCCTCCCGTTCACAGTTTTCTAGCACAGATACGCAGTATTTT. Its protein product is CASRSQFSSTDTQYF.

The chain links TRBV7-9 to TRBJ2-2; D not certain. CDR3 length: 13 residues. CDR1 SEHNR and CDR2 FQNEAQ come from the germline V gene (reference sequence). Trimming shortened V by 9 bases and J by 0 bases, and 8 bases separated the two germline ends. The CDR3 loop is CASPHANTGELFF. CDR3 bases: TGTGCCAGTCCTCATGCGAACACCGGGGAGCTGTTTTTT.

V usage is TRBV5-1 and J usage is TRBJ2-2; possible D gene TRBD1, 5 bases. Germline-derived CDR1 and CDR2 are SGHRS and YFSETQ. Trimming took 3 bases from V and 4 from J, leaving 19 bases between them. The CDR3 covers 17 residues. The CDR3 region has the DNA TGCGCCAGCAGCTCCTCTGTCGGGCTAGGGGTCACCGGGGAGCTGTTTTTT. It yields the protein CASSSSVGLGVTGELFF.

The chain couples TRBV19 to TRBJ1-5; D is undetermined. Germline V gives CDR1 LNHDA, CDR2 SQIVND (reference sequence). The ends were cut back, 6 bases at V and 2 bases at J, with 8 bases in the middle. The CDR3 is 13 residues long. The CDR3 sequence is CASRGTGNQPQHF. In DNA, the CDR3 is TGTGCCAGTAGAGGAACGGGCAATCAGCCCCAGCATTTT.

V gene TRBV5-4 combines with J gene TRBJ2-2, with 9 nucleotides matching TRBD1. V gave up 0 bases and J gave up 5 bases; unmatched junction bases: 2. This CDR3 has 15 residues. Per the germline V gene, CDR1 is SGHNT and CDR2 is YYREEE (reference sequence). DNA of the CDR3: TGTGCCAGCAGCTTGGTACAGGGGGCAACCGGGGAGCTGTTTTTT. Translated, it gives CASSLVQGATGELFF.

CDR3 sequence (DNA): TGCAGTGCTAGTCAGGGGCCGTTCGACTATGGCTACACCTTC. This translates into CSASQGPFDYGYTF. This rearrangement joins TRBV20-1 to TRBJ1-2; the D gene is possibly TRBD1 (6 bases). This CDR3 is built from 14 residues. The germline V gene has CDR1 DFQATT and CDR2 SNEGSKA (reference sequence). V was shortened by 3 bases and J by 3 bases, with 14 bases between the two germline ends.

V gene TRBV3-1 (or the pseudogene TRBV3-2) combines with J gene TRBJ2-2; D may be TRBD1 or TRBD2 (5 bases each). The CDR3 is 16 amino acids. V was trimmed by 4 bases and J by 6 bases, leaving 18 bases between them. CDR1 is LGHDT, CDR2 YNNKEL, per germline (reference sequence). The CDR3 bases are TGTGCCAGCAGCCTAGTTTGGACAAGAGGGTCCGGGGAGCTGTTTTTT. This translates into CASSLVWTRGSGELFF.

CDR3 nucleotides: TGTGCCAGCAGTTTATGGGACAGACATGGCTACACCTTC. Amino acids: CASSLWDRHGYTF. J is TRBJ1-2 and V is TRBV28; perhaps TRBD1 as D (6 bases). CDR1 MDHEN and CDR2 SYDVKM come from the germline V gene. The V gene lost 0 bases and the J gene lost 6 bases, with 8 bases spanning the gap. The CDR3 is 13 residues long.

The chain carries TRBV6-2 or TRBV6-3 and TRBJ2-5, with TRBD2 matching 11 bases. The germline gives CDR1 MNHEY, CDR2 SVGEGT. With 2 bases clipped from V and 4 bases from J, the junction kept 6 bases outside the gene matches. The CDR3 extends over 16 amino acids. DNA of the CDR3: TGTGCCAGCAGTTACAGGGGGCTAGCGGGAGGAGAGACCCAGTACTTC. It encodes CASSYRGLAGGETQYF.

The chain has TRBV11-2 and TRBJ2-3; TRBD2 matches 10 bases. Looked up from germline, CDR1 is SGHAT and CDR2 is FQNNGV. The length of the CDR3 is 17 residues. V lost 5 bases and J lost 2; bases outside the gene matches: 10. The CDR3 coding sequence is TGTGCCAGCAGCACGCTCCATAGCGGGGGGATCACAGATACGCAGTATTTT. This gives the protein CASSTLHSGGITDTQYF. Combining the CDR3 with reference TRBV11-2 and TRBJ2-3 gives the whole variable domain EAGVAQSPRYKIIEKRQSVAFWCNPISGHATLYWYQQILGQGPKLLIQFQNNGVVDDSQLPKDRFSAERLKGVDSTLKIQPAKLEDSAVYLCASSTLHSGGITDTQYFGPGTRLTVL.

The rearrangement links TRBV6-1 to TRBJ2-3, with TRBD1 matching 9 bases. In germline, CDR1 is MNHNS, CDR2 SASEGT. Trimming took 4 bases from V and 5 from J; bases not matched to a gene: 16. The CDR3 has 18 residues. The CDR3 sequence is CASSGPGTGFAHGDTQYF. Written as DNA, the CDR3 is TGTGCCAGCAGTGGACCCGGGACAGGGTTTGCACATGGAGATACGCAGTATTTT.

The genes are TRBV5-1 and TRBJ2-2, with D possibly being TRBD1 (6 bases). V dropped 4 bases and J dropped 6 bases, with 10 bases sitting between them. This CDR3 spans 13 amino acids. Germline V lookup: CDR1 SGHRS, CDR2 YFSETQ. The CDR3 nucleotides are TGCGCCAGCAGCCCACAGGGTCCCGGGGAGCTGTTTTTT. Its protein product is CASSPQGPGELFF.

This clone has only one observation. The rearrangement joins TRBV7-2 to TRBJ1-2; D perhaps matches TRBD1 (6 bases). The V gene lost 0 bases and the J gene lost 4 bases, with 9 bases spanning the gap. The CDR3 has 14 amino acids. Germline CDR1 is SGHTA and CDR2 is FQGNSA. The CDR3, as DNA: TGTGCCAGCAGCTTAGCAGGGGGACGCTATGGCTACACCTTC. This gives the protein CASSLAGGRYGYTF.

The chain uses TRBV5-1 and TRBJ1-4; 11 bases line up with TRBD1. The germline CDR1 and CDR2 sequences are SGHRS and YFSETQ. Unmatched junction bases numbered 3, after V lost 4 bases and J lost 7 bases. The CDR3 runs to 14 residues. CDR3 nucleotide sequence: TGCGCCAGCAGCGAGGACAGGGGGCTTGAAAAACTGTTTTTT. It specifies CASSEDRGLEKLFF.

This sequence joins TRBV5-1 and TRBJ2-2, with D hard to call. Germline loops: CDR1 SGHRS, CDR2 YFSETQ. The CDR3 consists of 13 residues. The germline V and J ends were trimmed by 1 base and 4 bases, with 5 bases remaining between them. The CDR3 spells CASSLISTGELFF. CDR3 DNA sequence: TGCGCCAGCAGCTTGATCAGCACCGGGGAGCTGTTTTTT.